This T cell receptor beta chain was retrieved from a study of T cell repertoires in cytomegalovirus infection. Background on the study: TCR beta signatures that were public indicated CMV infection and matching HLA type.

General study points: The cumulative frequency of public TCR beta families distinguished individuals who carried CMV together with the relevant HLA. What dominated the ex vivo response were HLA-C-restricted CMV-specific TCR beta clonotypes.

This clonotype was picked up many times. What it recognizes is unknown. Each CDR3 protein gets one entry after TCRdb re-called the reads with MiXCR. The data show approximately 500,000 distinct CDR3 sequences, 11% seen once. Germline loops: CDR1 MDHEN, CDR2 SYDVKM. Trimming left V 2 bases short and J 5 bases short, with 12 bases between. The CDR3 is 14 residues long. The chain carries TRBV28 and TRBJ2-5; D not certain. Sequences were obtained from PBMCs. This clonotype was obtained from a human donor in good health (CMV status not recorded). Some clones in this sample may be carry-over from other donors' samples. The CDR3 bases are TGTGCCAGCAGTTTAGCAGCCAGTGGGGAGACCCAGTACTTC. Residues: CASSLAASGETQYF.